This T cell receptor (beta chain) was sequenced in a study of Ad26.COV2.S vaccination and SARS-CoV-2 variants. Study background: In the study, Ad26.COV2.S was injected intramuscularly once, or twice 56 days apart. Study-wide points: The TCR-based breadth and depth measures might underestimate overall T cell responses. Higher spike-specific TCR breadth was found in vaccine recipients than in placebo recipients.

The assay was immunoSEQ multiplex PCR, and TCRdb's table has in-frame clones only and misses some. The table shows 300,000 to 400,000 clones, with approximately 87% occurring only once. Of note for this clone: The antigen remains undetermined.

Treatment defined: 19 received Ad26.COV2.S at low or high dose, single or two shots; 5 received placebo; per-sample allocation not given. Day 63 after the first injection of vaccine or placebo was the sampling time. The source was peripheral blood, collected in a trial of Ad26.COV2.S vaccine versus placebo. This TCR came from a person between 18 and 65 years old who received the Ad26.COV2.S COVID-19 vaccine or a placebo.

The CDR3 bases are TGTGCCAGCTCACCTTCGACTCGGGTACTTTACAATGAGCAGTTCTTC. Translating it yields CASSPSTRVLYNEQFF. The chain recombines TRBV18 with TRBJ2-1; D uncertain. CDR1 is KGHSH and CDR2 is LQKENI in the germline V gene. The CDR3 contains 16 residues. V lost 3 bases and J 4 bases, leaving 16 bases between the germline ends. The complete variable domain, with remaining parts taken from reference TRBV18 and TRBJ2-1, reads NAGVMQNPRHLVRRRGQEARLRCSPMKGHSHVYWYRQLPEEGLKFMVYLQKENIIDESGMPKERFSAEFPKEGPSILRIQQVVRGDSAAYFCASSPSTRVLYNEQFFGPGTRLTVL.